This T cell receptor (beta chain) derives from a study of vaccination effects on CD4 cells after COVID-19. Study information: Before sequencing took place, the ViraFEST assay used viral peptide pools to expand antigen-specific CD4+ T cells.

Concerning this clone: What it binds is unknown.

Sequenced by immunoSEQ multiplex PCR; TCRdb stores in-frame clones only, minus some. This sample yields roughly 29,000 clones, of which 60% to 80% are seen a single time; 8% to 10% belongs to the top ten. Subsequent to ten to eleven days of culture, CD4+ T cells were isolated. Half of the medium was exchanged for IL-2 medium on both days 3 and 7. This receptor was obtained from a human donor who received a COVID-19 vaccine. This specimen was CD4+ T cells from PBMCs cultured without peptide, taken before COVID-19 vaccination.

The CDR3 is CASSLRYGYTF. Written as DNA, the CDR3 is TGTGCCAGCAGCTTACGTTATGGCTACACCTTC. This chain uses TRBV7-2 with TRBJ1-2; the D is unclear. The germline V gene encodes CDR1 SGHTA and CDR2 FQGNSA. The CDR3 sequence is 11 residues long. V was clipped by 2 bases and J by 5 bases, with 3 bases between them.